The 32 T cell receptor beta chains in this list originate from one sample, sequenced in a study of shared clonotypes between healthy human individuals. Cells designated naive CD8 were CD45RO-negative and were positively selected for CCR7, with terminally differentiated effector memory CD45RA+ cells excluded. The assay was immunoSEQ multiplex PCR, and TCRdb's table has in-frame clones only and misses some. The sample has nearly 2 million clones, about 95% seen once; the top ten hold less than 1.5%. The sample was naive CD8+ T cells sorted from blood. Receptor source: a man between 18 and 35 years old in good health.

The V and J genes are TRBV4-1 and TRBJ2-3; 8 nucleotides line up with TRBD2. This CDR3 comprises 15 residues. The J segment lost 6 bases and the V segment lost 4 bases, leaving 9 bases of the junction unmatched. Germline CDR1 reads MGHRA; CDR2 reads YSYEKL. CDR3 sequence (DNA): TGCGCCAGCAGCCCCTTCGCGGGGGGAGCTGATACGCAGTATTTT. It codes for CASSPFAGGADTQYF.

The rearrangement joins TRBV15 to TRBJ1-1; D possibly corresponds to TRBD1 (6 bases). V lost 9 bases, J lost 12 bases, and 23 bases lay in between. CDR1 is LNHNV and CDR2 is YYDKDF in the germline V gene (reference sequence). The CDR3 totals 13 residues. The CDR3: CATKEAGEVRTFF. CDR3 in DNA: TGTGCCACAAAGGAGGCAGGGGAGGTTAGGACTTTCTTT. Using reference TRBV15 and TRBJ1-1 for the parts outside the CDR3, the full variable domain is DAMVIQNPRYQVTQFGKPVTLSCSQTLNHNVMYWYQQKSSQAPKLLFHYYDKDFNNEADTPDNFQSRRPNTSFCFLDIRSPGLGDTAMYLCATKEAGEVRTFFGQGTRLTVV.

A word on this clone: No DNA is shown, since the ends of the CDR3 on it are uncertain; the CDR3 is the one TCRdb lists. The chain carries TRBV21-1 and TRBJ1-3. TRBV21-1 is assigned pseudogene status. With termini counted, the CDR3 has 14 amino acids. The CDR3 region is CASSIVGSGNTIYF.

CDR3 protein: CASSVDLVAGELFF. The CDR3 DNA reads TGTGCCAGCAGCGTAGACTTGGTGGCCGGGGAGCTGTTTTTT. This chain joins TRBV9 and TRBJ2-2; no definite D call. Germline assignment: CDR1 SGDLS and CDR2 YYNGEE. The length of the CDR3 is 14 residues. Trimming cost V 0 bases and J 6 bases, with 9 bases left between them.

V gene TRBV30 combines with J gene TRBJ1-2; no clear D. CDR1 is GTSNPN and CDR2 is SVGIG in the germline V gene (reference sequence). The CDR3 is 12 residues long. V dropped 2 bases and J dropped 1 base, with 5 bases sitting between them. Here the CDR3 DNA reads TGTGCCTGGAGTTGGAGTAACTATGGCTACACCTTC. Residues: CAWSWSNYGYTF.

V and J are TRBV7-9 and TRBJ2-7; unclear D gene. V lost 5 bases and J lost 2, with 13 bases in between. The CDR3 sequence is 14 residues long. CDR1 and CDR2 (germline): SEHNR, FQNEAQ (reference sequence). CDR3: CASSPGPWAYEQYF. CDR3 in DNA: TGTGCCAGCAGCCCCGGGCCCTGGGCCTACGAGCAGTACTTC. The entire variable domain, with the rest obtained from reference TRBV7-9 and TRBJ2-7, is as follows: DTGVSQNPRHKITKRGQNVTFRCDPISEHNRLYWYRQTLGQGPEFLTYFQNEAQLEKSRLLSDRFSAERPKGSFSTLEIQRTEQGDSAMYLCASSPGPWAYEQYFGPGTRLTVT.

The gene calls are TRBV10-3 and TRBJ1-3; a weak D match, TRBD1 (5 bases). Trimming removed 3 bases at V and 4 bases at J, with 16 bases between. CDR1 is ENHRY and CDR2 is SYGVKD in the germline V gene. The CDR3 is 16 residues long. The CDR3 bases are TGTGCCATCAGTGACGACTTGGGGGGGGACGGAAACACCATATATTTT. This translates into CAISDDLGGDGNTIYF.

The CDR3 reads CASSAGTGGTEAFF. The CDR3 DNA reads TGTGCCAGCAGCGCCGGGACAGGGGGCACTGAAGCTTTCTTT. This chain uses TRBV11-3 with TRBJ1-1; 11 bases align to TRBD1. The CDR3 totals 14 residues. V was pared by 5 bases and J by 4 bases, with 3 bases of the junction left unmatched. Germline CDR1 is SGHNT and CDR2 is YENEEA.

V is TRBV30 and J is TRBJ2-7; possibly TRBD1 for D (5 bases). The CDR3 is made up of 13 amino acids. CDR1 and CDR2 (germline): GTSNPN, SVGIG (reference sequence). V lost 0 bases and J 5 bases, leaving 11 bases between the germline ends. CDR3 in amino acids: CAWSVSRVHEQYF. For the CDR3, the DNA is TGTGCCTGGAGTGTATCCAGGGTCCACGAGCAGTACTTC.

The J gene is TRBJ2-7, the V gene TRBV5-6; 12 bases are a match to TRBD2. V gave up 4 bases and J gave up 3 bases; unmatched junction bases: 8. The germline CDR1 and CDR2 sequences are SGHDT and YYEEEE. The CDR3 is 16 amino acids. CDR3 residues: CASSVTGLAGDYEQYF. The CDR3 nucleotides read TGTGCCAGCAGCGTGACGGGACTAGCGGGCGACTACGAGCAGTACTTC.

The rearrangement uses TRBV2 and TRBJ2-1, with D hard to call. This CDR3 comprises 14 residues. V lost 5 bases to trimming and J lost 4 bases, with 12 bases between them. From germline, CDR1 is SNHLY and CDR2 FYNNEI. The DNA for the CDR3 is TGTGCCAGCAGTCCCCCGGACGGTTACAATGAGCAGTTCTTC. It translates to CASSPPDGYNEQFF.

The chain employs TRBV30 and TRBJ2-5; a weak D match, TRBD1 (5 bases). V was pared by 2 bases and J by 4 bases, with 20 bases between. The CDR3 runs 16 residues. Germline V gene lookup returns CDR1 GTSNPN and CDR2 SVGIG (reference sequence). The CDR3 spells CAWSSAAGHLGETQYF. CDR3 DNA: TGTGCCTGGAGTTCCGCGGCAGGACACCTTGGAGAGACCCAGTACTTC.

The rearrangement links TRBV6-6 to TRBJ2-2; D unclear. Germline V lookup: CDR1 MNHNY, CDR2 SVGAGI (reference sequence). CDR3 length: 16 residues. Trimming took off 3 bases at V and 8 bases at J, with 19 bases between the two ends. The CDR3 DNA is TGTGCCAGCAGTTATAATCCGCAGGTTAACGGGGGGGAGCTGTTTTTT. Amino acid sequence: CASSYNPQVNGGELFF.

The CDR3 loop reads CASSYRPGGQFF. CDR3 DNA: TGTGCCAGCAGCTACCGACCCGGGGGGCAGTTCTTC. The chain employs TRBV7-9 and TRBJ2-1; possibly TRBD2 for D (6 bases). Trimming shortened V by 4 bases and J by 12 bases, and 13 bases separated the two germline ends. This CDR3 is 12 amino acids long. CDR1 and CDR2 from the germline V gene are SEHNR and FQNEAQ (reference sequence).

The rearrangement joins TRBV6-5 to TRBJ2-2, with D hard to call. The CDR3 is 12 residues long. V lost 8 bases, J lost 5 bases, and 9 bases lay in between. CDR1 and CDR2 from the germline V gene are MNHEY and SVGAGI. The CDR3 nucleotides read TGTGCCAGCGGTTTCAGGACCGGGGAGCTGTTTTTT. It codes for CASGFRTGELFF.

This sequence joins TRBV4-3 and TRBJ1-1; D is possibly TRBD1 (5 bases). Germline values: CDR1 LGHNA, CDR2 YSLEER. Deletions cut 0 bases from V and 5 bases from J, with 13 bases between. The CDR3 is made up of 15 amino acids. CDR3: CASSQDRWGWTEAFF. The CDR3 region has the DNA TGCGCCAGCAGCCAAGATCGATGGGGGTGGACTGAAGCTTTCTTT.

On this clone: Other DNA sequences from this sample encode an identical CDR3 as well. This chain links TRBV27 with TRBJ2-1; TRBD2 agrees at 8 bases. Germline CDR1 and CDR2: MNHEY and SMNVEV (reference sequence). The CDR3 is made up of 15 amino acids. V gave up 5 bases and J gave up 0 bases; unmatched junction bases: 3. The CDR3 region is CASSPLAGSYNEQFF. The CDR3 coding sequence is TGTGCCAGCAGTCCGCTAGCGGGCTCCTACAATGAGCAGTTCTTC.

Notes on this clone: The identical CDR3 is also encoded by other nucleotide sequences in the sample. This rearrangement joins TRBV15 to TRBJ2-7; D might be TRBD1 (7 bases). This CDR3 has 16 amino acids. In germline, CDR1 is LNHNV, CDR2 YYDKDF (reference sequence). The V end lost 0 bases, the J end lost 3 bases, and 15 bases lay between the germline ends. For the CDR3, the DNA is TGTGCCACCAGCAGAGACCCTGACAGGGAGGACTACGAGCAGTACTTC. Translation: CATSRDPDREDYEQYF.

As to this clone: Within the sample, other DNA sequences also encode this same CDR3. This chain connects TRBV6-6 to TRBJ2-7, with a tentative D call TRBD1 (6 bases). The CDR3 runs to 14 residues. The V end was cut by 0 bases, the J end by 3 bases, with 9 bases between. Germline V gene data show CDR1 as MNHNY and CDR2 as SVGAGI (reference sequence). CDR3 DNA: TGTGCCAGCAGTTACTCGGGGACAATCTACGAGCAGTACTTC. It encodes CASSYSGTIYEQYF.

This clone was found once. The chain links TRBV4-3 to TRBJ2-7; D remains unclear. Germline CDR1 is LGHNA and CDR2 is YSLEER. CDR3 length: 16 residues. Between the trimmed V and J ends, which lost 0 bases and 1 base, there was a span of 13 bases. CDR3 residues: CASSQDRTSLSYEQYF. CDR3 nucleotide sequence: TGCGCCAGCAGCCAAGATCGCACTTCCCTGTCCTACGAGCAGTACTTC.

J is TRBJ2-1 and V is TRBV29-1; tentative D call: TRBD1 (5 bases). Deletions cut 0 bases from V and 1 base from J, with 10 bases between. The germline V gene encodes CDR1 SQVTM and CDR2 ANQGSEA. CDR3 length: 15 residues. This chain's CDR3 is CSVEDGRQSYNEQFF. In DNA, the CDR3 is TGCAGCGTTGAAGATGGTAGACAGTCCTACAATGAGCAGTTCTTC.

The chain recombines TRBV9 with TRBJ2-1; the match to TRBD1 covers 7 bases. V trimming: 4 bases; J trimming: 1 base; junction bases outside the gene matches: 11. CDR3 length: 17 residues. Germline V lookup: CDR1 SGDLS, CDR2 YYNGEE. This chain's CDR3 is CASSHAGQGVSYNEQFF. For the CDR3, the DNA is TGTGCCAGCAGCCATGCGGGTCAGGGGGTGTCCTACAATGAGCAGTTCTTC. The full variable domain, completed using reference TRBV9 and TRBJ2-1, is DSGVTQTPKHLITATGQRVTLRCSPRSGDLSVYWYQQSLDQGLQFLIQYYNGEERAKGNILERFSAQQFPDLHSELNLSSLELGDSALYFCASSHAGQGVSYNEQFFGPGTRLTVL.

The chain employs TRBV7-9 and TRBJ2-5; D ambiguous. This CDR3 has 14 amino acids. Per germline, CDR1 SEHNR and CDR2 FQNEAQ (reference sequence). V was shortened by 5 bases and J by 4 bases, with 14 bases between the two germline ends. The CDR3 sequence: CASSPRVVSETQYF. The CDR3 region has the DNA TGTGCCAGCAGCCCCCGAGTAGTATCAGAGACCCAGTACTTC.

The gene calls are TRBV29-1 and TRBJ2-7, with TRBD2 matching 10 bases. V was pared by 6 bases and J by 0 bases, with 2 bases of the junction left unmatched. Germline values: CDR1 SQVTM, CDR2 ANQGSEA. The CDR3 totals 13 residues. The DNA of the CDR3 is TGCAGCGTATGGACTAGCGGCTCCTACGAGCAGTACTTC. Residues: CSVWTSGSYEQYF.

The CDR3 DNA reads as TGTGCCAGCAGCACCAAGGGGCGGGGGTACACCGGGGAGCTGTTTTTT. Its translation: CASSTKGRGYTGELFF. The rearrangement links TRBV7-9 to TRBJ2-2, with 7 bases that match TRBD2. V gave up 5 bases and J gave up 3 bases; unmatched junction bases: 9. This CDR3 has 16 amino acids. Germline values: CDR1 SEHNR, CDR2 FQNEAQ (reference sequence).

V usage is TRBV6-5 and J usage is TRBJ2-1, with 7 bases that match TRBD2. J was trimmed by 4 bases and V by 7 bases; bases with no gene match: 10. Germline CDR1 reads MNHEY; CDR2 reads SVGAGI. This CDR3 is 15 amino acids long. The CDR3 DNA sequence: TGTGCCAGCAATGAGAGGCTAGCGGAGTACAATGAGCAGTTCTTC. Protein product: CASNERLAEYNEQFF.

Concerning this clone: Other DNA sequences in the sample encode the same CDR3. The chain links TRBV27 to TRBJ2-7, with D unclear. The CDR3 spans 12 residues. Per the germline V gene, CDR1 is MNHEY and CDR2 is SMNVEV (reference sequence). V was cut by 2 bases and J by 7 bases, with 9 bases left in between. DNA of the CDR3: TGTGCCAGCAGTTTAGCTGGAGATGAGCAGTACTTC. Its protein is CASSLAGDEQYF.

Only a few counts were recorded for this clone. CDR3 DNA sequence: TGTGCCAGCAGCTTGGCCCCTAGCGGGAGTATCTACGAGCAGTACTTC. Its protein product is CASSLAPSGSIYEQYF. V usage is TRBV5-4 and J usage is TRBJ2-7, with TRBD2 matching over 10 bases. The CDR3 is made up of 16 amino acids. V was clipped by 0 bases and J by 3 bases; unmatched bases: 6. The germline CDR1 and CDR2 sequences are SGHNT and YYREEE (reference sequence).

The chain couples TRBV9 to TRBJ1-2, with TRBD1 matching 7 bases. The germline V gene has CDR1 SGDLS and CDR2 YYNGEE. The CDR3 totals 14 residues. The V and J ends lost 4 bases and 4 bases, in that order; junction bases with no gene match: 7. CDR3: CASSSRTGGYGYTF. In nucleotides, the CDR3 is TGTGCCAGCAGCTCCCGGACAGGCGGCTATGGCTACACCTTC.

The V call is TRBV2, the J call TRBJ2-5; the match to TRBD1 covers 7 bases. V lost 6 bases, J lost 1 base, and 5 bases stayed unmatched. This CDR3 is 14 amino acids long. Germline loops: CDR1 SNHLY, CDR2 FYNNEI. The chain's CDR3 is CASRGTDFQETQYF. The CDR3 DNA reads TGTGCCAGCAGAGGGACAGACTTCCAAGAGACCCAGTACTTC.

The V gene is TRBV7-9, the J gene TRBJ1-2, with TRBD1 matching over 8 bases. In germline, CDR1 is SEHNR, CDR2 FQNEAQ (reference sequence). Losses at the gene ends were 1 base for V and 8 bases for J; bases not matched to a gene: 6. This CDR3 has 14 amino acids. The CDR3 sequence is CASSLETGVGGYTF. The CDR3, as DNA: TGTGCCAGCAGCTTAGAGACAGGGGTCGGAGGCTACACCTTC. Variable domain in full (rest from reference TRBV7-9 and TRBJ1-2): DTGVSQNPRHKITKRGQNVTFRCDPISEHNRLYWYRQTLGQGPEFLTYFQNEAQLEKSRLLSDRFSAERPKGSFSTLEIQRTEQGDSAMYLCASSLETGVGGYTFGSGTRLTVV.

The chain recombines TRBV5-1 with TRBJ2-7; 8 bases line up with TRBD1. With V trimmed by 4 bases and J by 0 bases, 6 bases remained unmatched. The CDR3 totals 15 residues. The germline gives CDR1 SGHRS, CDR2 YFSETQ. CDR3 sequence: CASSNRTGHSYEQYF. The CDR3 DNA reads TGCGCCAGCAGCAATAGGACAGGGCACTCCTACGAGCAGTACTTC.